The T cell receptor (beta chain) described here comes from a study of blood T cell repertoires in COVID-19 (dated by TCRdb to the early 2020s). For the study in its entirety: Samples from collaborators originated in the United States, Italy and Spain and spanned both the acute and convalescent phases of COVID-19. The material from the prospective study consisted of cDNA or gDNA derived from T cells, B-cell-depleted T cells, or PBMCs. The dataset comprised deeply sampled blood TCRbeta repertoires from subjects exposed to, actively infected with, or recovered from COVID-19. The repertoires were released in a freely available public database meant as a resource for research on the immune response to SARS-CoV-2. The samples were drawn from the first 160 participants of the ongoing ImmuneRACE study and from some 1,300 subjects provided by 6 global collaborators. A de-identified subject ID, COVID-19 status, age in years and sex were almost always included in the sample metadata. Where HLA class I and class II types were available, the types were taken from metadata supplied by the sample provider, not from assay-based typing.

Overall study results and their limits: How much clinical and demographic metadata was included differed by source and by participant, and the metadata was provided uncurated.

A second Seattle source provided samples from volunteer blood donors who had recovered from COVID-19. Each collaborating institution followed its own protocols to collect whole blood in K2EDTA tubes. For TCRbeta analysis, collaborator samples were shipped as frozen whole blood, as isolated PBMCs, or as DNA extracted from either sample type. Including cysteine and phenylalanine, the CDR3 has 15 amino acids. Here the CDR3 DNA is all that survives: 45 bases in frame from base 1. V and J lose 8 bases and 5 bases, and a span of 22 bases separates them. CDR1 and CDR2 were assigned from the germline V gene as MGHRA and YSYEKL. In the case of this clone: This clone's antigen is unknown. Per-base quality was not reported, and no clone a single base away is much larger than it.

The immunoSEQ Assay, a bias-controlled multiplex PCR, was used to amplify TCRbeta CDR3 regions from genomic DNA. The paper's processing steps were these. The number of nucleated cells in each sample was estimated from the amplification of reference gene primers within the assay. To quantify the absolute abundance of each unique TCRbeta CDR3 rearrangement, sequence reads were collapsed and filtered. For each sample, productive Simpson clonality was calculated by taking the square root of Simpson's diversity index across productive rearrangements. TCRdb stores this immuneACCESS table with in-frame sequences only. Part of the clones is absent; in the studies checked, under half of the shortfall reflects unresolved V genes, and no reason is known for the rest. That table is the source of V, J and clone size, and D and trimming were worked out from the DNA. Within this sample are 300,000 or so clones, with about 87% of them counted one time only. The ten largest make up about 1.6% of the sample.

The sequenced sample was peripheral blood. The TCR was taken from a middle-aged woman who had recovered from COVID-19. This sequence uses TRBV4-1 and TRBJ2-7; the D gene is perhaps TRBD2, from 5 matching bases. The DNA sequence is TGCGCCAGCCCCCCGGAACTGCGGGCATGGGACGAGCAGTACTTC. This encodes CASPPELRAWDEQYF.